This record looks at one T cell receptor (beta chain) sequence and its context. Its antigen is not identified. From germline, CDR1 is LNHNV and CDR2 YYDKDF (reference sequence). Trimming left V 5 bases short and J 2 bases short, with 6 bases between. The CDR3 has 12 residues. This specimen belongs to a study of vaccination and CD4 T cells after COVID-19. Overall study context: Convalescent persons amounted to six males plus four females, two of whom were Hispanic. The post-vaccine samples came a median around 71 days after dose two (range 14 to 241). Every culture used as a control got a CEFX pool, an HIV-1 Nef pool, or no peptide.

Treatment: roughly 10-day PBMC culture with coronavirus spike peptide pools or control peptides (ViraFEST assay). An Oncomine TCR Beta short-read assay was used to sequence the DNA from cultured CD4+ T cells. Genomic DNA from cultured CD4+ T cells was extracted. TCRdb reprocessed the PCR reads via MiXCR and lists one record per CDR3 protein. The sample consists of under 25,000 distinct CDR3 sequences, 35% to 50% of them appearing once. The chain uses TRBV15 and TRBJ2-5; D gene unclear. This sequence was found in a human donor who had recovered from COVID-19. The specimen comprised CD4+ T cells from blood, cultured in vitro, sampled after SARS-CoV-2 vaccination. The CDR3 here is CATSVGQETQYF. CDR3 DNA: TGTGCCACCAGCGTCGGTCAAGAGACCCAGTACTTC.